This T cell receptor (beta chain) derives from a study of blood T cell repertoires in COVID-19. Turning to the study itself: COVID-19 samples from acute and convalescent phases originated in the United States, Italy and Spain. T cells, B-cell-depleted T cells, or PBMCs supplied cDNA or gDNA.

CDR1 and CDR2 (germline): SNHLY, FYNNEI. The CDR3 length is 13 residues. V lost 6 bases and J lost 1, with 6 bases in between. As processed by the authors: Estimation of nucleated cell counts relied on the amplification of reference gene primers. Profiling relied on immunoSEQ multiplex PCR, and the TCRdb table lists in-frame clones only, not all of them. The DNA gave D and trimming, while V, J and clone size come from that table. The data hold 65,000 to 85,000 clones, with 90% observed a single time. The receptor was derived from a human donor in a cohort sampled during active COVID-19. The chain uses TRBV2 and TRBJ2-2; D uncertain. Input material: peripheral blood. The CDR3 here is CASSPVNTGELFF. CDR3 nucleotide sequence: TGTGCCAGCAGCCCTGTGAACACCGGGGAGCTGTTTTTT.